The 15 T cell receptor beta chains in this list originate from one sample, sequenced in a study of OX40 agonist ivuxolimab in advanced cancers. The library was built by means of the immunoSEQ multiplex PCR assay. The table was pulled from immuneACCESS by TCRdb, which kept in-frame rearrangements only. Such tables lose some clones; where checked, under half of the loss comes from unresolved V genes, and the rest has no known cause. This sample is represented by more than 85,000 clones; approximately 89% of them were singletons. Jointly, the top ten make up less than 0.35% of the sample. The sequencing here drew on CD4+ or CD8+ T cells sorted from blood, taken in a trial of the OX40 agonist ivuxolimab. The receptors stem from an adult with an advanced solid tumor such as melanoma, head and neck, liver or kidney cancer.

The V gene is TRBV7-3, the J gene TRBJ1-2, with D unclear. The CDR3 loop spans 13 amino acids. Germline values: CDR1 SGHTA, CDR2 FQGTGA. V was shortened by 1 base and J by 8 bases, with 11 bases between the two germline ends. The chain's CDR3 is CASSLIGQDGYTF. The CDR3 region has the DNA TGTGCCAGCAGCTTAATAGGGCAAGACGGCTACACCTTC.

CDR3 amino acids: CASSLRQILNEQFF. CDR3 bases: TGTGCCAGCAGCTTACGACAGATACTCAATGAGCAGTTCTTC. This chain uses TRBV5-4 with TRBJ2-1; TRBD1 might be the D (5 bases). Germline-derived CDR1 and CDR2 are SGHNT and YYREEE (reference sequence). Trimming removed 2 bases at V and 6 bases at J, with 12 bases between. The CDR3 has 14 amino acids.

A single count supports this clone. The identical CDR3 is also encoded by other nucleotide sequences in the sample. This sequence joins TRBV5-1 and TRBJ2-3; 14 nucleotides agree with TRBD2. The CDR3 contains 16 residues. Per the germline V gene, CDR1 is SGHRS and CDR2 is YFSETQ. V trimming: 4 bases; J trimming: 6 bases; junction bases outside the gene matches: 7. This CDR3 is CASSPGLAGGRDTQYF. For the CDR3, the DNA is TGCGCCAGCAGCCCTGGACTAGCGGGGGGCAGGGATACGCAGTATTTT.

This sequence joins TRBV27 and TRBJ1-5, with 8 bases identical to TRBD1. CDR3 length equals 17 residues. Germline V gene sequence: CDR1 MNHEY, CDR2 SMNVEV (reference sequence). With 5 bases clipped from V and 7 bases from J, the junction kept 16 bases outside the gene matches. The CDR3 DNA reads TGTGCCAGCAGTCGTACCCGGACAGGGCCCAGGGAACAGCCCCAGCATTTT. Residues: CASSRTRTGPREQPQHF.

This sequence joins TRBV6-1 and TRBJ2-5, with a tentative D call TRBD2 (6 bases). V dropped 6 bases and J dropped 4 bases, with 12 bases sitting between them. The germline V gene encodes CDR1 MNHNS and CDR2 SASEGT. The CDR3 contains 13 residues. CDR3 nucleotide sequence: TGTGCCAGCAGCCGGGAGTCGGGAGAGACCCAGTACTTC. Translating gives CASSRESGETQYF.

The CDR3 DNA sequence: TGTGCCAGCAGCTTGGGGCAGGGGGCTTCAGGAAACACCATATATTTT. Encoded protein: CASSLGQGASGNTIYF. This chain uses TRBV5-4 with TRBJ1-3; 8 nucleotides align to TRBD1. The CDR3 covers 16 residues. The germline CDR1 and CDR2 sequences are SGHNT and YYREEE (reference sequence). The V gene end was trimmed by 0 bases and the J gene end by 4 bases; junction bases not matched to a gene: 6. Complete variable domain (other parts from reference TRBV5-4 and TRBJ1-3): ETGVTQSPTHLIKTRGQQVTLRCSSQSGHNTVSWYQQALGQGPQFIFQYYREEENGRGNFPPRFSGLQFPNYSSELNVNALELDDSALYLCASSLGQGASGNTIYFGEGSWLTVV.

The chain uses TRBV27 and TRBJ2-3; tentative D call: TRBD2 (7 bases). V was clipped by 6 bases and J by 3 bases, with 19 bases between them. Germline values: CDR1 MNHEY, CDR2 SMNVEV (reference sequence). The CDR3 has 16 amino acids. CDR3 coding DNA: TGTGCCAGCAGCCCTGGGGGGGCGCCTATTACAGATACGCAGTATTTT. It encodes CASSPGGAPITDTQYF.

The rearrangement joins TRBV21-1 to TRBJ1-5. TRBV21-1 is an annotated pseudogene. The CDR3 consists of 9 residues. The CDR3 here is CAPNQPQHF. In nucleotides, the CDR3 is TGTGCCCCCAATCAGCCCCAGCATTTT.

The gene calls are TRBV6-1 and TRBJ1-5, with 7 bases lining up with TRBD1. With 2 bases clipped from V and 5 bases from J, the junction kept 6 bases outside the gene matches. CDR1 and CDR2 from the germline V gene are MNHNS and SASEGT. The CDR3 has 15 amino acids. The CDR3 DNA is TGTGCCAGCAGTGAAACAGGGGAGATACATCAGCCCCAGCATTTT. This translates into CASSETGEIHQPQHF.

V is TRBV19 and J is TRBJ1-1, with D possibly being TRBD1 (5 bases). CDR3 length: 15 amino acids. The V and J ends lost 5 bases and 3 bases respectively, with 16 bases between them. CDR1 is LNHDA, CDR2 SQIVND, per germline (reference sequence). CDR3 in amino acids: CASSGLRAGHTEAFF. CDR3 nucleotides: TGTGCCAGTAGTGGCCTCAGGGCCGGACACACTGAAGCTTTCTTT.

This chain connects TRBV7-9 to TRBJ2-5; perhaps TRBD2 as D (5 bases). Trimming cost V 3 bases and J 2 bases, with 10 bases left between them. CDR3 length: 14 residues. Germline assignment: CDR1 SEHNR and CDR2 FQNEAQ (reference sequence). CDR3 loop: CASSFGQRQETQYF. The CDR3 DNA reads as TGTGCCAGCAGCTTCGGGCAGCGGCAAGAGACCCAGTACTTC.

The CDR3 region is CASSLGSRRDTQYF. The CDR3 DNA sequence: TGTGCCAGCAGCTTAGGCAGCCGAAGAGATACGCAGTATTTT. The V call is TRBV7-2, the J call TRBJ2-3; D gene unclear. The CDR3 length is 14 residues. CDR1 SGHTA and CDR2 FQGNSA come from the germline V gene. With 1 base removed from V and 5 bases from J, the gap between germline ends came to 10 bases.

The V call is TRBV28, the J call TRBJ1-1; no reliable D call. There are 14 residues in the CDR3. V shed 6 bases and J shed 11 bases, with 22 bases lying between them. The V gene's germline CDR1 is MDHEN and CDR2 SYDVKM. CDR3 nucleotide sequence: TGTGCCAGCAGGCGCCGGACGGGAGATACGGAGGCTTTCTTT. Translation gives CASRRRTGDTEAFF.

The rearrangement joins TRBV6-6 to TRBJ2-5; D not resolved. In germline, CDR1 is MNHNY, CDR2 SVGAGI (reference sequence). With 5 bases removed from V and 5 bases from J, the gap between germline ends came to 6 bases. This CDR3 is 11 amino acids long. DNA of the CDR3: TGTGCCAGCAGTACACGGGAGACCCAGTACTTC. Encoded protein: CASSTRETQYF.

CDR3 amino acids: CASSLWAQDQPQHF. The CDR3 DNA sequence: TGTGCCAGCAGTTTATGGGCCCAGGATCAGCCCCAGCATTTT. The rearrangement joins TRBV28 to TRBJ1-5; D not resolved. CDR3 length: 14 amino acids. CDR1 MDHEN and CDR2 SYDVKM come from the germline V gene. The V end was cut by 0 bases, the J end by 5 bases, with 8 bases between. The full variable domain, its missing parts supplied by reference TRBV28 and TRBJ1-5, is DVKVTQSSRYLVKRTGEKVFLECVQDMDHENMFWYRQDPGLGLRLIYFSYDVKMKEKGDIPEGYSVSREKKERFSLILESASTNQTSMYLCASSLWAQDQPQHFGDGTRLSIL.